The next 8 T cell receptor beta chains were all read from a single sample in a study of neurological immune-mediated disorders. TCRdb recomputed calls from the 5' RACE reads with MiXCR, one row per CDR3 protein. The sample includes 70,000 to 95,000 distinct CDR3 sequences, around 14% seen only once; the top ten take about 5%. Time point in this sample: longitudinal time-point 2. The source material was PBMCs. Receptor source: a female donor with HTLV-1-associated myelopathy (HAM/TSP).

This clonotype was picked up one time. The chain links TRBV5-1 to TRBJ2-2, with D tentatively TRBD1 (6 bases). The V end was cut by 2 bases, the J end by 4 bases, with 15 bases between. The CDR3 extends over 16 amino acids. Germline lookup yields CDR1 SGHRS and CDR2 YFSETQ. In DNA, the CDR3 is TGCGCCAGCAGCTTAAGAACAGGGAAAAGCACCGGGGAGCTGTTTTTT. Translated: CASSLRTGKSTGELFF.

This clonotype was counted many times. The chain is built from TRBV7-2 and TRBJ2-7; D uncertain. CDR1 and CDR2 from the germline V gene are SGHTA and FQGNSA. The CDR3 has 14 residues. The V and J ends lost 1 base and 4 bases respectively, with 11 bases between them. CDR3: CASSLDLQIYEQYF. For the CDR3, the DNA is TGTGCCAGCAGCTTAGATCTACAGATATACGAGCAGTACTTC.

The J gene is TRBJ1-2, the V gene TRBV5-1; the match to TRBD1 covers 7 bases. CDR1 is SGHRS, CDR2 YFSETQ, per germline. V was clipped by 0 bases and J by 2 bases; unmatched bases: 7. The CDR3 covers 16 residues. The CDR3 sequence is CASSLVGQKGNYGYTF. The CDR3 DNA reads TGCGCCAGCAGCTTGGTGGGACAGAAGGGAAACTATGGCTACACCTTC.

Points on this clonotype: It may be a read error: a sequence one base away is much more abundant. The DNA for the CDR3 is TGTTCCAGCAGTCGGGCAGGGAGTGAAAAACTGTTTTTT. Its translation: CSSSRAGSEKLFF. This chain links TRBV12-3 or TRBV12-4 with TRBJ1-4, with D possibly being TRBD1 (5 bases). This CDR3 contains 13 residues.

This clonotype was recorded at least ten times. The chain carries TRBV11-2 and TRBJ2-7; TRBD1 aligns across 7 bases. The CDR3 consists of 13 residues. Trimming cost V 5 bases and J 6 bases; bases outside gene matches: 7. Germline V lookup: CDR1 SGHAT, CDR2 FQNNGV. The CDR3, as DNA: TGTGCCAGCAGCCCACTCACAGGGGCCGAGCAGTACTTC. Amino acid sequence: CASSPLTGAEQYF.

The rearrangement uses TRBV20-1 and TRBJ2-1; D is uncertain. CDR3 size: 13 residues. Trimming left V 3 bases short and J 1 base short, with 7 bases between. Germline V gene lookup returns CDR1 DFQATT and CDR2 SNEGSKA (reference sequence). The CDR3 bases are TGCAGTGCTAGTCTGGGATCCTACAATGAGCAGTTCTTC. This codes for CSASLGSYNEQFF.

A single count supports this clonotype. The CDR3 end shows no conserved phenylalanine or tryptophan, and so a read error is likely. No DNA is shown, since the ends of the CDR3 on it are uncertain; the CDR3 is the one TCRdb lists. V and J are TRBV7-8 and TRBJ2-7; the DNA was not compared with TRBD1, the D call given in the table. Germline-derived CDR1 and CDR2 are SGHVS and FQNEAQ. The CDR3 numbers 13 amino acids, ends counted. CDR3 sequence reads: CASSTTGGGEKYL.

This clonotype occurred once. The V call is TRBV3-1, the J call TRBJ2-2, with D possibly being TRBD2 (6 bases). This CDR3 comprises 16 residues. The germline CDR1 and CDR2 sequences are LGHDT and YNNKEL (reference sequence). The V end lost 4 bases, the J end lost 2 bases, and 14 bases lay between the germline ends. Here the CDR3 reads CASSRSGPLNTGELFF. Here the CDR3 DNA reads TGTGCCAGCAGCCGGAGCGGGCCCTTAAACACCGGGGAGCTGTTTTTT. The full variable domain, completed using reference TRBV3-1 and TRBJ2-2, is DTAVSQTPKYLVTQMGNDKSIKCEQNLGHDTMYWYKQDSKKFLKIMFSYNNKELIINETVPNRFSPKSPDKAHLNLHINSLELGDSAVYFCASSRSGPLNTGELFFGEGSRLTVL.